A selection of T cell receptor beta chains follows, all from one sample in a study of breast tumors, draining lymph nodes, adjacent tissues. One entry per CDR3 protein results from TCRdb running MiXCR on the multiplex PCR reads. The data contain about 270,000 distinct CDR3 sequences, more than 30% of them singletons. Sequencing was performed on axillary lymph node tissue. The source is a female donor with breast cancer. Some clones in this sample may be carry-over from other donors' samples. The CDR3 runs from the conserved cysteine through the conserved F or W. Some rows mark clone size as missing; the rest say once, few, many or name a class of expanded clone.

cdr3_aa clone_size v_call
CATSSAGQGKEQYF - TRBV15
CASSLAGLAANIQYF - TRBV7-2
CASSSLAGESVGELFF - TRBV6-2/TRBV6-3
CASSPQGQGGGYTF few TRBV3-1
CAIAAGLAGIPRYF many TRBV3-1
CASSQSGSAGVRETQYF many TRBV11-2
CATSDNRRAASGASVLTF - TRBV24-1
CASSLAPWEVRNQPQHF many TRBV7-2
CASSSGQGTGELFF many TRBV5-1
CSASLTPHVVWTIGDNEQFF many TRBV20-1
CSARGLAVQADTQYF many TRBV20-1
CASSQDSRRGIQHF - TRBV4-2
CSARDRETSGNTIYF many TRBV20-1
CASSSWGARETQYF - TRBV7-9
CASSLSGVINTQYF many TRBV11-2
CSARDGSGRYEHF - TRBV20-1
CASSLDGTKQFF many TRBV5-1
CASSQSEQYYEQYF - TRBV3-2
CASSQAVLGPGELFF many TRBV4-3
CASRRDSDFGTGELFF - TRBV5-1
CASRHRWDVGEKLFF many TRBV6-5
CAKSGDRAYTDTQYF many TRBV2
CASSSRQGTYNTEAFF - TRBV19
CASSYSGGRGPGELFF few TRBV6-6